This T cell receptor (beta chain) was profiled in a study of shared clonotypes between healthy human individuals. Method: immunoSEQ multiplex PCR; TCRdb's copy keeps in-frame clones and lacks some. The sample lists approximately 1.5 million clones, approximately 98.5% occurring once. Adults of Caucasian background living in Nashville, Tennessee made up all donors. For this clone: Antigen specificity is unknown.

Points from the study as a whole: Among donors, the sharing of clonotypes was expected to be influenced by sequencing depth. Among a few donors, approximately 5% of naive CD4 clonotypes were found in common.

The germline gives CDR1 MNHNY, CDR2 SVGAGI (reference sequence). V lost 6 bases, J lost 8 bases, and 6 bases stayed unmatched. The CDR3 extends over 13 amino acids. The sample taken for sequencing was naive CD4+ T cells sorted from blood. Described subset: CD45RA+ positively selected. The rearrangement links TRBV6-6 to TRBJ2-1; 8 bases are a match to TRBD1. This clonotype was obtained from a man under 40 in good health. The CDR3 reads CASRAGQGYEQFF. CDR3 coding DNA: TGTGCCAGCAGAGCCGGACAGGGCTATGAGCAGTTCTTC.